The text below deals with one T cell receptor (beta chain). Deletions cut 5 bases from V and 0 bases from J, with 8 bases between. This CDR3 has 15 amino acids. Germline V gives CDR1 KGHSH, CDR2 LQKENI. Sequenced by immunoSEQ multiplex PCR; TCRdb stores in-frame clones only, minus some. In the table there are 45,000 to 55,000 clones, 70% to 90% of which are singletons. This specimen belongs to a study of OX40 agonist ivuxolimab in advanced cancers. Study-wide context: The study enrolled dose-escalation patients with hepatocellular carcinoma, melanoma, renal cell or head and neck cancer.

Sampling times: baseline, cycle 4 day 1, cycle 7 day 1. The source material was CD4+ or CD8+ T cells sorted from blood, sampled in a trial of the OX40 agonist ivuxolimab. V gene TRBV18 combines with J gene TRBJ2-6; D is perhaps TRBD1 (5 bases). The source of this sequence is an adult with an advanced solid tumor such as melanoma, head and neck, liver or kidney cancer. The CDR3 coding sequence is TGTGCCAGCTCATTACAGGTCTCTGGGGCCAACGTCCTGACTTTC. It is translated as CASSLQVSGANVLTF.